This is a list of T cell receptor beta chains from one sample in a study of cytomegalovirus exposure and HLA in healthy donors. Profiling relied on immunoSEQ multiplex PCR, and the TCRdb table lists in-frame clones only, not all of them. The repertoire holds 120,000 or so clones, with about 96% as singletons. The sample taken for sequencing was PBMCs. The receptor source for this set is a man younger than 35 in good health and CMV-seronegative. Both conserved end residues are part of each CDR3. A D gene is named only where the DNA matches it firmly.

J	D	V	CDR3	DNA
TRBJ2-7	TRBD2	TRBV29-1	CSVLLAGAAYEQYF	TGCAGCGTACTACTAGCGGGAGCCGCCTACGAGCAGTACTTC
TRBJ2-1	TRBD2	TRBV4-3	CASSQDRMSSGSGDEQFF	TGCGCCAGCAGCCAAGATAGGATGTCTAGCGGGAGTGGGGATGAGCAGTTCTTC
TRBJ1-5	.	TRBV19	CATKGAVGSNQPQHF	TGTGCCACGAAAGGGGCAGTCGGAAGCAATCAGCCCCAGCATTTT
TRBJ2-1	.	TRBV27	CASKTYNEQFF	TGTGCCAGCAAAACTTACAATGAGCAGTTCTTC
TRBJ1-5	.	TRBV6-1	CASSDRGGNQPQHF	TGTGCCAGCAGTGACCGGGGGGGCAATCAGCCCCAGCATTTT
TRBJ2-7	TRBD1	TRBV30	CALDRLDEQYF	TGTGCCTTGGACAGGTTGGACGAGCAGTACTTC
TRBJ2-7	TRBD2	TRBV9	CASSRGGDSYEQYF	TGTGCCAGCAGTCGTGGGGGGGACTCCTACGAGCAGTACTTC
TRBJ2-7	TRBD1	TRBV27	CAIAQGQAYEQYF	TGTGCCATAGCTCAGGGACAGGCCTACGAGCAGTACTTC
TRBJ1-2	.	TRBV19	CAPGRQHHVNYGYTF	TGTGCCCCCGGAAGACAGCACCACGTTAACTATGGCTACACCTTC
TRBJ2-7	TRBD1	TRBV7-9	CASSSWGQRLGEQYF	TGTGCCAGCAGCTCTTGGGGACAGCGATTGGGCGAGCAGTACTTC
TRBJ2-7	TRBD1	TRBV19	CASSMGQGSSYEQYF	TGTGCCAGTAGTATGGGACAGGGCAGCTCCTACGAGCAGTACTTC
TRBJ1-1	.	TRBV6-5	CASSYDRSTEAFF	TGTGCCAGCAGTTACGACCGGAGCACTGAAGCTTTCTTT
TRBJ2-1	.	TRBV6-4	CASSDSQVGEQFF	TGTGCCAGCAGTGACTCACAGGTTGGTGAGCAGTTCTTC
TRBJ1-5	.	TRBV30	CAWSVLAGFGQPQHF	TGTGCCTGGAGTGTTCTGGCGGGGTTTGGTCAGCCCCAGCATTTT